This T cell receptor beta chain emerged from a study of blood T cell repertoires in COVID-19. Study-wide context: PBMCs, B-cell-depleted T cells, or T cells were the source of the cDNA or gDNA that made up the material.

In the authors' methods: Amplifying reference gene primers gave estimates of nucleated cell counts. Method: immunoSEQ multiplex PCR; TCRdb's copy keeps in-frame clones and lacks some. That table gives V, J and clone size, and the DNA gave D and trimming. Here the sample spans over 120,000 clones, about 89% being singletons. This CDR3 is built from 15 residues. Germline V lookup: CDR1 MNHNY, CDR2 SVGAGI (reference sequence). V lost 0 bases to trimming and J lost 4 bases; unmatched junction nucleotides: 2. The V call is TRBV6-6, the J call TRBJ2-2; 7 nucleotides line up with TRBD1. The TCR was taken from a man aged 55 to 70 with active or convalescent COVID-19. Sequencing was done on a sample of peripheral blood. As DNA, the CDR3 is TGTGCCAGCAGTTACTCGACAGGGAGCACCGGGGAGCTGTTTTTT. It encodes CASSYSTGSTGELFF.